The 3 T cell receptor beta chains reported below all come from one sample, sequenced in a study of T-cell reconstitution after alpha-beta-depleted transplantation in children. As it was prepared, the TCRbeta library received unique molecular identifiers. TCRdb redid the calling of the PCR reads with MiXCR, one entry per CDR3 protein. The sample yields 200,000 to 300,000 distinct CDR3 sequences, roughly 7.7% seen once. The sequencing here drew on PBMCs, mostly from graft donor cells, taken 180 days after TCRalphabeta/CD19-depleted stem cell transplant. These receptors were collected from a male patient younger than 18 who had a stem cell transplant for acute lymphoblastic leukemia, so the T cells may come from the graft donor.

This clonotype was recorded many times. The V gene is TRBV12-5, the J gene TRBJ2-3; D is possibly TRBD1 (5 bases). V lost 1 base and J 8 bases, leaving 10 bases between the germline ends. Germline V CDR1 and CDR2: LGHNT, FRNRAP. The CDR3 loop spans 13 amino acids. CDR3 bases: TGTGCTAGTGGTTTGGCCCACCAGGGTACGCAGTATTTT. It codes for CASGLAHQGTQYF.

This clonotype appeared many times. The chain recombines TRBV12-3 or TRBV12-4 with TRBJ2-1, with 8 bases fitting TRBD2. This CDR3 comprises 17 residues. With V trimmed by 3 bases and J by 0 bases, 7 bases remained unmatched. As DNA, the CDR3 is TGTGCCAGCAGTTTGAGGGCGGGGGGCCTCTCCTACAATGAGCAGTTCTTC. Its translation: CASSLRAGGLSYNEQFF.

This clonotype was seen many times. The V gene is TRBV5-1, the J gene TRBJ2-2; 9 bases match TRBD2. Trimming cost V 5 bases and J 0 bases; bases outside gene matches: 5. This CDR3 spans 16 amino acids. Per the germline V gene, CDR1 is SGHRS and CDR2 is YFSETQ. The CDR3 here is CASSPLAGPNTGELFF. The CDR3, as DNA: TGCGCCAGCAGTCCTCTAGCGGGGCCGAACACCGGGGAGCTGTTTTTT.